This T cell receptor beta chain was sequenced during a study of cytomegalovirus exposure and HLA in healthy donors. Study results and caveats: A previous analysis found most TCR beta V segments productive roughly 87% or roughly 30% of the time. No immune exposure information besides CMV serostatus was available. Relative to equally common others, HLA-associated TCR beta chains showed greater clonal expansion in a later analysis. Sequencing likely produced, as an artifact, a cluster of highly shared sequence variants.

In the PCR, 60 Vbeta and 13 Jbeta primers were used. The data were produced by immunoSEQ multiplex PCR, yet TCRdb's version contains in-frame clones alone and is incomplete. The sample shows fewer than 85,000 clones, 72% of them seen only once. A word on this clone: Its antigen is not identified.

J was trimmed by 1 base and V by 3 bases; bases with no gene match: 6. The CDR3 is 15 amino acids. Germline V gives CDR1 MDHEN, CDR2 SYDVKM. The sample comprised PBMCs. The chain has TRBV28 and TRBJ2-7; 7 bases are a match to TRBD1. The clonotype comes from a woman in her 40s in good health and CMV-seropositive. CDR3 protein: CASSFPWTGSYEQYF. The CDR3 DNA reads TGTGCCAGCAGTTTTCCCTGGACAGGTTCCTACGAGCAGTACTTC.